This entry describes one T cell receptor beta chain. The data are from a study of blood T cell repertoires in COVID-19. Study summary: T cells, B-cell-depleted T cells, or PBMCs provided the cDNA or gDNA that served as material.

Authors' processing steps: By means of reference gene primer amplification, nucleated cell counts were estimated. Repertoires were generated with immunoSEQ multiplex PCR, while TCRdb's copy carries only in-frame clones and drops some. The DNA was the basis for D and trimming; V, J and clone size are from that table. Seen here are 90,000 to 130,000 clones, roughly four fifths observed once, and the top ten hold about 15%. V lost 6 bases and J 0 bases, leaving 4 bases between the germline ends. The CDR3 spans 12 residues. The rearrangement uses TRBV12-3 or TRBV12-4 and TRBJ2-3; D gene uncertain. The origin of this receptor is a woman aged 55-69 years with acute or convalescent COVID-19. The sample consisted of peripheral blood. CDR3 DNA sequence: TGTGCCAGCAGCCCTAGCACAGATACGCAGTATTTT. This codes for CASSPSTDTQYF.